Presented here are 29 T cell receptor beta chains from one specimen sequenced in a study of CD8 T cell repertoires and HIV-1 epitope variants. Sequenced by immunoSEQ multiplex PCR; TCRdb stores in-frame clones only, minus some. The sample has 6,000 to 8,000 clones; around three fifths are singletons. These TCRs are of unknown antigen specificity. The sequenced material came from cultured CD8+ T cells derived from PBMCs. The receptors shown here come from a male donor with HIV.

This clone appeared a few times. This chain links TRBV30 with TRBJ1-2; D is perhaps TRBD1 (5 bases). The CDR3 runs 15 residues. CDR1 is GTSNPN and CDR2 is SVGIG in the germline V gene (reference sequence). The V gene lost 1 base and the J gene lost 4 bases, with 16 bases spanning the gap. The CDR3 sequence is CAWSGRDAWTYGYTF. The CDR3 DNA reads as TGTGCCTGGAGTGGACGGGACGCTTGGACCTATGGCTACACCTTC. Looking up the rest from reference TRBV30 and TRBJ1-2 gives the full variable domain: SQTIHQWPATLVQPVGSPLSLECTVEGTSNPNLYWYRQAAGRGLQLLFYSVGIGQISSEVPQNLSASRPQDRQFILSSKKLLLSDSGFYLCAWSGRDAWTYGYTFGSGTRLTVV.

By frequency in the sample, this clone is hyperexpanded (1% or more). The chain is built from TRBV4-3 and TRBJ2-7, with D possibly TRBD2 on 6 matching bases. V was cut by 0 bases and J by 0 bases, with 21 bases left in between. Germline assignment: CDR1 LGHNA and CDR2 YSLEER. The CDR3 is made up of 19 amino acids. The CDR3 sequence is CASSQEPGAGALSSYEQYF. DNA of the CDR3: TGCGCCAGCAGCCAAGAGCCGGGAGCGGGCGCCCTGAGCTCCTACGAGCAGTACTTC.

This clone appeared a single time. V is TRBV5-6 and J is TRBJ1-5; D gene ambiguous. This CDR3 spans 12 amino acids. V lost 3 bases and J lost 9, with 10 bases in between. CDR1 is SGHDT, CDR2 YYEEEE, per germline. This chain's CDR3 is CASSSSGRPQHF. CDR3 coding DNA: TGTGCCAGCAGCTCGTCCGGCCGGCCCCAGCATTTT.

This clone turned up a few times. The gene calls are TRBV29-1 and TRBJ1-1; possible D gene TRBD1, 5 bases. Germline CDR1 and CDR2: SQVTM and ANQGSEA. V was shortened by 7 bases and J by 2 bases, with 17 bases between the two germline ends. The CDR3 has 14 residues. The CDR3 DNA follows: TGCAGCGGGGCTACCGGACAAGCTAACACTGAAGCTTTCTTT. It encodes CSGATGQANTEAFF.

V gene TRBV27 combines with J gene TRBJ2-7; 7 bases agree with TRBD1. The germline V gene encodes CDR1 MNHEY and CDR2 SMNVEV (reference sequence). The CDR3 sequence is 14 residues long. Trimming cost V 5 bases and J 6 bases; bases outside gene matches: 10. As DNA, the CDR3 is TGTGCCAGCAGTCAACAGGGGTTAGGGGTCGAGCAGTACTTC. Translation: CASSQQGLGVEQYF.

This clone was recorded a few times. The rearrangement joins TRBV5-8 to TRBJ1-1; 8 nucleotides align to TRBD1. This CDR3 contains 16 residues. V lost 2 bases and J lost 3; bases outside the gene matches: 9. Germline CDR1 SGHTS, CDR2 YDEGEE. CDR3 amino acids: CASSFGQGARDTEAFF. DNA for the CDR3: TGTGCCAGCAGCTTTGGCCAGGGGGCGAGAGACACTGAAGCTTTCTTT. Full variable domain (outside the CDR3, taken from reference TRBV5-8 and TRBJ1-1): EAGVTQSPTHLIKTRGQQATLRCSPISGHTSVYWYQQALGLGLQFLLWYDEGEERNRGNFPPRFSGRQFPNYSSELNVNALELEDSALYLCASSFGQGARDTEAFFGQGTRLTVV.

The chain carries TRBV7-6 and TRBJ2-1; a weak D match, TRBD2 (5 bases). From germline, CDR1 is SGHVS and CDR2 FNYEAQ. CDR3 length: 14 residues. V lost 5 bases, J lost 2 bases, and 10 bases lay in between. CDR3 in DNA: TGTGCCAGCAGCCCTGAGGGCCCCTACAATGAGCAGTTCTTC. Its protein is CASSPEGPYNEQFF.

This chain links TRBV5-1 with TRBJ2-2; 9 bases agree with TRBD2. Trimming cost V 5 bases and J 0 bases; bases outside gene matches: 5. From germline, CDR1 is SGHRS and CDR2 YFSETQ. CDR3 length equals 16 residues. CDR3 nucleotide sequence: TGCGCCAGCAGTACGGCGGGGGGGCCGAACACCGGGGAGCTGTTTTTT. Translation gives CASSTAGGPNTGELFF.

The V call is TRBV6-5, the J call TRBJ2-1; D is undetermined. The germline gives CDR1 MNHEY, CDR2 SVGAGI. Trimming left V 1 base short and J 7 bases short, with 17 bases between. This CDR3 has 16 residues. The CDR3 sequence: CASSYYLELGLNEQFF. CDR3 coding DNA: TGTGCCAGCAGTTACTACTTGGAGTTAGGATTAAATGAGCAGTTCTTC.

Here the CDR3 reads CASSLPPTGSSYEQYF. The CDR3 DNA sequence: TGTGCCAGCAGCCTACCTCCTACGGGCTCCTCATACGAGCAGTACTTC. The chain carries TRBV5-5 and TRBJ2-7; D remains ambiguous. The CDR3 is made up of 16 amino acids. The V end lost 4 bases, the J end lost 4 bases, and 21 bases lay between the germline ends. Germline V lookup: CDR1 SGHKS, CDR2 YYEKEE (reference sequence).

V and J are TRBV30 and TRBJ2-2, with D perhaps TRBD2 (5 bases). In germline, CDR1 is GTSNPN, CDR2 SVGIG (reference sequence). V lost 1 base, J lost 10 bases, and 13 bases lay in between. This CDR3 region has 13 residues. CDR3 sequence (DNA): TGTGCCTGGAGTGCCCCCCCCGGGAAGGAGCTGTTTTTT. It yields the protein CAWSAPPGKELFF.

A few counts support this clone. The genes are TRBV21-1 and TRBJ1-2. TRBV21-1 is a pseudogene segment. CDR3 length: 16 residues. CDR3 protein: CASSKAPGEVPNGYTF. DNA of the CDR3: TGTGCCAGCAGCAAAGCCCCGGGTGAAGTTCCGAATGGCTACACCTTC.

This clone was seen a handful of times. The CDR3 bases are TGTGCCAGCAGCTTTGGGGGCGGTGGTGAAAAACTGTTTTTT. It encodes CASSFGGGGEKLFF. The chain links TRBV7-6 to TRBJ1-4; D may be TRBD1 (6 bases). The germline V gene has CDR1 SGHVS and CDR2 FNYEAQ. This CDR3 has 14 amino acids. Trimming shortened V by 3 bases and J by 7 bases, and 12 bases separated the two germline ends.

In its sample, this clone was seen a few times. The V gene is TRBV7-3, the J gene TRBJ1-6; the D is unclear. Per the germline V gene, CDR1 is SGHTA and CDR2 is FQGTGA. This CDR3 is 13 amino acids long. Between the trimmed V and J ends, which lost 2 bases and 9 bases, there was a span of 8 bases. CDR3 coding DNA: TGTGCCAGCAGCTTAGTGGAAAGTTCACCCCTCCACTTT. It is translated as CASSLVESSPLHF.

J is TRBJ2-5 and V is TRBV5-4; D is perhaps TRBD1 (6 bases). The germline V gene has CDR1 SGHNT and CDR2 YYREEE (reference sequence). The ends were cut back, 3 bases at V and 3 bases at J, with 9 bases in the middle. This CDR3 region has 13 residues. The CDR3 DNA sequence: TGTGCCAGCAGCTACAGGACAGAAGAGACCCAGTACTTC. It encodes CASSYRTEETQYF.

The CDR3 sequence is CASSPGTSEDNEQFF. CDR3 DNA: TGTGCCAGCAGCCCGGGGACTAGCGAGGACAATGAGCAGTTCTTC. The V call is TRBV5-4, the J call TRBJ2-1, with 10 bases matching TRBD2. J lost 5 bases, V lost 4 bases, and 6 bases had no gene match. This CDR3 region has 15 residues. In germline, CDR1 is SGHNT, CDR2 YYREEE (reference sequence). The full variable domain, in which reference TRBV5-4 and TRBJ2-1 provide the parts outside the CDR3, is ETGVTQSPTHLIKTRGQQVTLRCSSQSGHNTVSWYQQALGQGPQFIFQYYREEENGRGNFPPRFSGLQFPNYSSELNVNALELDDSALYLCASSPGTSEDNEQFFGPGTRLTVL.

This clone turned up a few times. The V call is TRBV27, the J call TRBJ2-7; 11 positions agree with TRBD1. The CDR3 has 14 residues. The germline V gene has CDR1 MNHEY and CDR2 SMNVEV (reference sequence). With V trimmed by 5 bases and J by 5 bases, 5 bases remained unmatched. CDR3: CASSRDRGRDEQYF. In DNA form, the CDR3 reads TGTGCCAGCAGTCGGGACAGGGGGAGGGACGAGCAGTACTTC.

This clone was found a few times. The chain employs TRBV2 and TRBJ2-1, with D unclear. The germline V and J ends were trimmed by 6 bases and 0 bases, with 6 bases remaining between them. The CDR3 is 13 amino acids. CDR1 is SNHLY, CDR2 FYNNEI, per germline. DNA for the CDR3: TGTGCCAGCAGCTATAGCTCCTACAATGAGCAGTTCTTC. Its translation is CASSYSSYNEQFF.

The DNA of the CDR3 is TGTGCCAGCAGTGAATCTGTGTATTACGAGCAGTACTTC. Translation: CASSESVYYEQYF. The chain has TRBV25-1 and TRBJ2-7; D is unclear. CDR3 length: 13 residues. The V end lost 1 base, the J end lost 4 bases, and 8 bases lay between the germline ends. Germline V gives CDR1 MGHDK, CDR2 SYGVNS.

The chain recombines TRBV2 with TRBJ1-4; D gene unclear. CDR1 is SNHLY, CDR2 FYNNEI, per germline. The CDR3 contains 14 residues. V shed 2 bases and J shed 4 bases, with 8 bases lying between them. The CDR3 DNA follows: TGTGCCAGCAGTGAAACCAGTTATAATGAAAAACTGTTTTTT. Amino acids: CASSETSYNEKLFF.

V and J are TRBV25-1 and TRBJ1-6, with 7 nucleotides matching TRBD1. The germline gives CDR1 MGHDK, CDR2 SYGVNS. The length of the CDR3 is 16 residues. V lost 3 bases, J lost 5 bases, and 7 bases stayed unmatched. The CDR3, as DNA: TGTGCCAGCAGTGATCCGCCGGGACAGAATAATTCACCCCTCCACTTT. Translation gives CASSDPPGQNNSPLHF.

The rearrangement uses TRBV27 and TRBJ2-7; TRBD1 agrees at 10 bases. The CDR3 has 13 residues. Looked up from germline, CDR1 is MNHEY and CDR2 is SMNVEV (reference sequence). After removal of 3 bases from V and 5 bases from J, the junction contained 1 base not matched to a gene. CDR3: CASSFGTGDEQYF. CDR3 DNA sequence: TGTGCCAGCAGTTTCGGGACAGGGGACGAGCAGTACTTC.

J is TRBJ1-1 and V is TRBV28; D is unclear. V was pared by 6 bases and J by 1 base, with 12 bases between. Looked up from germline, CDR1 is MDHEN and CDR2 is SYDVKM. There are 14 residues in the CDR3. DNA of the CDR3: TGTGCCAGCAGGCCCCCCCTCCAGAACACTGAAGCTTTCTTT. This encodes CASRPPLQNTEAFF.

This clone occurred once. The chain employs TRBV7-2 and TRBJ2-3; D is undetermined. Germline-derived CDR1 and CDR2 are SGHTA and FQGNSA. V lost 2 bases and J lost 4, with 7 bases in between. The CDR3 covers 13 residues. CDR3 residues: CASSLLWADTQYF. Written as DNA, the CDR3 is TGTGCCAGCAGCTTACTCTGGGCAGATACGCAGTATTTT.

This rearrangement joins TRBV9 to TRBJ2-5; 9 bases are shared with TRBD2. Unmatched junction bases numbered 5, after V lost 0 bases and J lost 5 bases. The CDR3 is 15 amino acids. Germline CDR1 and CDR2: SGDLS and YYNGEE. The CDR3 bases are TGTGCCAGCAGCGTAGCTTCGAGCGGGGGGGAGACCCAGTACTTC. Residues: CASSVASSGGETQYF.

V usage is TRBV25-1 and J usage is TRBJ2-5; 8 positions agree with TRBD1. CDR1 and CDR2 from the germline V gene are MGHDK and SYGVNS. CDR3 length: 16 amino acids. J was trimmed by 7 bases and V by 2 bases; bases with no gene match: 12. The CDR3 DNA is TGTGCCAGCAGTGAACGGACAGGGACGGAGGAGGGGACCCAGTACTTC. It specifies CASSERTGTEEGTQYF.

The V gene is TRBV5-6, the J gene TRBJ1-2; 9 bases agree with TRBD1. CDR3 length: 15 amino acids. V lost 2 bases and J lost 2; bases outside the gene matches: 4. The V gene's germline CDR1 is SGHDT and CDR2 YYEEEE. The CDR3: CASSLQGAGNYGYTF. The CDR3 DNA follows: TGTGCCAGCAGCTTACAGGGGGCTGGAAACTATGGCTACACCTTC.

The CDR3 sequence: CASSTGGEGTGELFF. The DNA for the CDR3 is TGTGCCAGCAGCACAGGGGGCGAAGGCACCGGGGAGCTGTTTTTT. This chain links TRBV11-3 with TRBJ2-2; TRBD1 matches 9 bases. The V and J ends lost 5 bases and 4 bases, in that order; junction bases with no gene match: 5. CDR1 and CDR2 from the germline V gene are SGHNT and YENEEA. CDR3 length: 15 residues.

DNA for the CDR3: TGTGCCAGCAGCTTAGGTTCGGGGGTCCGGGAGACCCAGTACTTC. Its protein product is CASSLGSGVRETQYF. The chain links TRBV7-2 to TRBJ2-5; tentatively, D is TRBD2 (6 bases). This CDR3 has 15 residues. V lost 1 base and J lost 5, with 14 bases in between. CDR1 is SGHTA, CDR2 FQGNSA, per germline.